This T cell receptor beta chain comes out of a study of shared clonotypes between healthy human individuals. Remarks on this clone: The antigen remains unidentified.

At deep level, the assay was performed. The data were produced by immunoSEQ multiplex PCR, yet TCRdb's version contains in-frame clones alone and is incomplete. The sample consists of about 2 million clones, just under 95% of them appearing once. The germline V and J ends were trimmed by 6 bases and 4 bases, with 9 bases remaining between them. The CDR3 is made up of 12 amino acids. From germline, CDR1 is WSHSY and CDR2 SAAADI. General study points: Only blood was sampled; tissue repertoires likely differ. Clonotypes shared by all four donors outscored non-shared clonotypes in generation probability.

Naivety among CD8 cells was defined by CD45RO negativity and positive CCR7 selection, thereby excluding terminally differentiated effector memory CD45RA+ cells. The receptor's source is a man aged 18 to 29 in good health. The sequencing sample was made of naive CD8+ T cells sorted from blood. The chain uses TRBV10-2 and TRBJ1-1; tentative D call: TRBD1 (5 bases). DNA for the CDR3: TGCGCCAGCAGGGGGGATGGCACTGAAGCTTTCTTT. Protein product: CASRGDGTEAFF.